A selection of T cell receptor beta chains follows, all from one sample in a study of shared clonotypes between healthy human individuals. Produced via immunoSEQ multiplex PCR; TCRdb's table is partial and in-frame only. The repertoire has about 2.4 million clones, 90% to 95% of them found once; the top ten carry around 0.15%. The sequenced sample was naive CD4+ T cells sorted from blood. Receptors originate from a man between 18 and 35 years old in good health. CDR3s include the opening cysteine and the closing phenylalanine or tryptophan. D genes are given only for firm matches. Not all rows give a size; the values are once, few, many and, for expanded clones, a class.

TRBJ1-3,-,14,-,TRBV5-4,TGTGCCAGCAGCTTAGAAGGGACAAGGGACACCATATATTTT,CASSLEGTRDTIYF
TRBJ1-1,TRBD1,14,-,TRBV19,TGTGCCACAGCGCGGGACAGGGGGCTCACTGAAGCTTTCTTT,CATARDRGLTEAFF
TRBJ2-6,-,12,-,TRBV29-1,TGCAGCTACGCGTCTGGGGCCAACGTCCTGACTTTC,CSYASGANVLTF
TRBJ2-2,-,13,-,TRBV30,TGTGCCTTGGACAATGCGAACACCGGGGAGCTGTTTTTT,CALDNANTGELFF
TRBJ2-3,TRBD1,16,-,TRBV18,TGTGCCAGCTCACCGGGGGGACAGGGGAGCACAGATACGCAGTATTTT,CASSPGGQGSTDTQYF
TRBJ2-1,TRBD2,16,-,TRBV19,TGTGCCAGTAGTATCTATACTAGCGGGCTAAACAATGAGCAGTTCTTC,CASSIYTSGLNNEQFF
TRBJ2-7,-,14,-,TRBV7-9,TGTGCCAGCAGCTTAGAAGGAAACTCCTACGAGCAGTACTTC,CASSLEGNSYEQYF
TRBJ2-3,TRBD2,19,-,TRBV7-2,TGTGCCAGCAGCTTAGGTCGGCTAGCGGGAGGCGTGGACACAGATACGCAGTATTTT,CASSLGRLAGGVDTDTQYF
TRBJ2-7,TRBD1,13,-,TRBV30,TGTGCCAGACGGACAGGGGGCTCCTACGAGCAGTACTTC,CARRTGGSYEQYF
TRBJ1-2,-,13,-,TRBV18,TGTGCCAGCTCACCTGACCGGAAGGGTGGCTACACCTTC,CASSPDRKGGYTF
TRBJ2-2,-,17,-,TRBV4-1,TGCGCCAGCAGCCAAGAGGGCCCAGACTGGAACACCGGGGAGCTGTTTTTT,CASSQEGPDWNTGELFF
TRBJ1-2,-,13,-,TRBV5-4,TGTGCCAGCAGCTTCGCGGGAAACTATGGCTACACCTTC,CASSFAGNYGYTF
TRBJ2-7,-,14,-,TRBV30,TGTGCCTGGAGTGTAAGGCTAGCGAGGAACGAGCAGTACTTC,CAWSVRLARNEQYF
TRBJ2-7,TRBD2,13,-,TRBV7-8,TGTGCCAGCAGCTCCCTGGGCAGACTAGCGCCCAACTTC,CASSSLGRLAPNF
TRBJ2-3,TRBD1,16,-,TRBV5-1,TGCGCCAGCAGCTTGGGTGGGACAGGGGAGGCAGATACGCAGTATTTT,CASSLGGTGEADTQYF
TRBJ1-2,TRBD1,16,-,TRBV5-1,TGCGCCAGCAGCTTGCATCCAGGGGGTTCTAACTATGGCTACACCTTC,CASSLHPGGSNYGYTF
TRBJ2-1,TRBD2,16,-,TRBV2,TGTGCCAGCAGTATGGGACTAGCGGGGACAAGTGGAGAGCAGTTCTTC,CASSMGLAGTSGEQFF
TRBJ2-4,-,19,-,TRBV5-8,TGTGCCAGCAGCTTGGCCGAGGGGCGCGGGTTCATAGCCAAAAACATTCAGTACTTC,CASSLAEGRGFIAKNIQYF
TRBJ1-1,TRBD1,18,-,TRBV7-9,TGTGCCAGCAGCTCTTTACCGGGGGTGCAGGGGGCGTACACTGAAGCTTTCTTT,CASSSLPGVQGAYTEAFF
TRBJ2-3,TRBD2,17,-,TRBV10-2,TGCGCCAGCAGCGGGACTAGCGGGAGGAAACTCACAGATACGCAGTATTTT,CASSGTSGRKLTDTQYF
TRBJ2-5,-,14,-,TRBV5-1,TGCGCCAGCAGCTTGTCGGGGGCCCAGGAGACCCAGTACTTC,CASSLSGAQETQYF
TRBJ2-7,-,13,-,TRBV7-7,TGTGCTAGCAGCTTAGGACTCGGGGACGAGCAGTACTTC,CASSLGLGDEQYF
TRBJ2-7,TRBD1,12,-,TRBV29-1,TGCAGCGTCCTGGGGACAGCATACGAGCAGTACTTC,CSVLGTAYEQYF
TRBJ1-2,-,13,-,TRBV5-1,TGCGCCAGCAGCGAAGGGGAAGGTTATGGCTACACCTTC,CASSEGEGYGYTF
TRBJ2-7,-,14,-,TRBV6-5,TGTGCCAGCAGTCGACTAGGGGCCACCTACGAGCAGTACTTC,CASSRLGATYEQYF
TRBJ2-7,-,12,-,TRBV30,TGTGCCTGGAGGGGGGTCTCCTACGAGCAGTACTTC,CAWRGVSYEQYF
TRBJ1-1,-,13,-,TRBV19,TGTGCCAGTAGCCCCTATCCGGGCACTGAAGCTTTCTTT,CASSPYPGTEAFF
TRBJ2-5,-,14,-,TRBV28,TGTGCCAGCAGCTCCCTGGGGGCGCTGGAGACCCAGTACTTC,CASSSLGALETQYF
TRBJ2-1,TRBD2,13,-,TRBV19,TGTGCCACCTCCCCGGGGGGCTACAATGAGCAGTTCTTC,CATSPGGYNEQFF
TRBJ2-5,TRBD2,16,-,TRBV18,TGTGCCAGCTCACCAATAAGTAGCGGGAGTTCAGAGACCCAGTACTTC,CASSPISSGSSETQYF
TRBJ1-1,-,15,once,TRBV6-1,TGTGCCATCAAAAAACTCGGTGGGGGGATCACTGAAGCTTTCTTT,CAIKKLGGGITEAFF
TRBJ2-3,-,14,-,TRBV10-1,TGCGCCAGCAGTCGTAATACAGGGACCTCAACGCAGTATTTT,CASSRNTGTSTQYF
TRBJ2-2,TRBD2,15,-,TRBV5-1,TGCGCCAGCAGCAGGACTAGCTCGAACACCGGGGAGCTGTTTTTT,CASSRTSSNTGELFF
TRBJ1-1,TRBD1,14,-,TRBV5-8,TGTGCCAGCAGCTTGACAGGGGCGGGCACTGAAGCTTTCTTT,CASSLTGAGTEAFF
TRBJ2-4,-,14,-,TRBV30,TGTGCCTGGAGTGGCGGGGCAGCCAAAAACATTCAGTACTTC,CAWSGGAAKNIQYF
TRBJ2-2,TRBD1,15,-,TRBV11-3,TGTGCCAGCAGCTTTGGCAGGGGGCCGACCGGGGAGCTGTTTTTT,CASSFGRGPTGELFF
TRBJ2-7,-,16,-,TRBV18,TGTGCCAGCTCACCACCGATAGAGGGGCCCTCCTACGAGCAGTACTTC,CASSPPIEGPSYEQYF
TRBJ2-3,-,11,-,TRBV7-2,TGTGCCAGCGGGCGCGGGGATACGCAGTATTTT,CASGRGDTQYF
TRBJ2-7,TRBD2,18,-,TRBV4-3,TGCGCCAGCAGCCACGGGGGGGGGACTAGCGGGACTTCCTACGAGCAGTACTTC,CASSHGGGTSGTSYEQYF
TRBJ2-2,-,17,-,TRBV7-3,TGTGCCAGCAGCCTACCTAGGGGCGGGACAAACACCGGGGAGCTGTTTTTT,CASSLPRGGTNTGELFF
TRBJ2-7,-,11,-,TRBV28,TGTGCCAGCTCTTGGGGGTCCGAGCAGTACTTC,CASSWGSEQYF
TRBJ2-5,-,10,once,TRBV20-1,TGCAGTGGAGTCCAAGAGACCCAGTACTTC,CSGVQETQYF
TRBJ2-2,-,13,-,TRBV7-9,TGTGCCAGCAGAAGGAAGAACACCGGGGAGCTGTTTTTT,CASRRKNTGELFF
TRBJ1-6,-,14,-,TRBV6-1,TGTGCCAGCATGGTGAGCTCCTATAATTCACCCCTCCACTTT,CASMVSSYNSPLHF
TRBJ2-6,-,18,-,TRBV2,TGTGCCAGCAGTGAAAGACAAGCCTCCCTATCTGGGGCCAACGTCCTGACTTTC,CASSERQASLSGANVLTF